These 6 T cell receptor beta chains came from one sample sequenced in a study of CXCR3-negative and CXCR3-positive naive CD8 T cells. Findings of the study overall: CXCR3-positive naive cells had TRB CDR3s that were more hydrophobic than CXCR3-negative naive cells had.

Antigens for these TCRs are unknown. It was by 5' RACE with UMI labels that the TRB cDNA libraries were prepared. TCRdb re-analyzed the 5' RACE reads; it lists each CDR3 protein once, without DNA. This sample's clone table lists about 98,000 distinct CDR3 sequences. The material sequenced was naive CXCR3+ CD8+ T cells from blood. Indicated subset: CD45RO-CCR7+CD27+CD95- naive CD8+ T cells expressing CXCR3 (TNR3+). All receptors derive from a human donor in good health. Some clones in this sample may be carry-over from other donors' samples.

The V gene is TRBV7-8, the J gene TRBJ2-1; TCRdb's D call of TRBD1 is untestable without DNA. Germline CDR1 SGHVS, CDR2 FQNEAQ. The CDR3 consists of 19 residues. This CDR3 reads CASSLLGTGERIIYNEQFF. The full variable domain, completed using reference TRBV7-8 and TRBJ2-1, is GAGVSQSPRYKVAKRGQDVALRCDPISGHVSLFWYQQALGQGPEFLTYFQNEAQLDKSGLPSDRFFAERPEGSVSTLKIQRTQQEDSAVYLCASSLLGTGERIIYNEQFFGPGTRLTVL.

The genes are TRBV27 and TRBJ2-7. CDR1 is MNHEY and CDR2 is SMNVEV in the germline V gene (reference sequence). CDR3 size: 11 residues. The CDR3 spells CASSSSHEQYF.

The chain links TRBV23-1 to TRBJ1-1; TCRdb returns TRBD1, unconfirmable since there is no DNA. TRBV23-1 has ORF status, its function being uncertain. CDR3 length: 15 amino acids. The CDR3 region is CASSQSDSLNTEAFF.

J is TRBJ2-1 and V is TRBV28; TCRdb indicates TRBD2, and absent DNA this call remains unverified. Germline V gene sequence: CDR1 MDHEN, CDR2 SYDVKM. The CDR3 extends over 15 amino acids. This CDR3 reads CASSFPGPAYNEQFF.

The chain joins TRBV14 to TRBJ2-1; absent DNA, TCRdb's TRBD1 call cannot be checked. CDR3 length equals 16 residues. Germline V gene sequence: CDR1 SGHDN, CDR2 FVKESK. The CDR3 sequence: CASSQVNGQGENEQFF.

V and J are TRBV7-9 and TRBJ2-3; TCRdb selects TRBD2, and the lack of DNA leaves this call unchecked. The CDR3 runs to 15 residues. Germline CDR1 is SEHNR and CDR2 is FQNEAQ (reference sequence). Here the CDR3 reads CASSLSSGGLDTQYF.